The 6 T cell receptor beta chains below were found in one sample sequenced in a study of cytomegalovirus exposure and HLA in healthy donors. The PCR employed 60 Vbeta primers together with 13 Jbeta primers. Assay: immunoSEQ multiplex PCR; the TCRdb copy retains only in-frame clones and omits some. The sample includes tens of thousands of clones, approximately 80% of them seen just once. The sequenced sample consisted of PBMCs. The receptors were gathered from a female donor in good health and CMV-seronegative.

V gene TRBV2 combines with J gene TRBJ2-2; D might be TRBD2 (6 bases). Per the germline V gene, CDR1 is SNHLY and CDR2 is FYNNEI. The CDR3 extends over 14 amino acids. V was clipped by 8 bases and J by 3 bases, with 13 bases between them. The CDR3 is CASRKGLDTGELFF. The CDR3 DNA is TGTGCCAGCCGTAAGGGACTGGACACCGGGGAGCTGTTTTTT.

The CDR3 DNA is TGTGCCAGCAGCTTAGTGGCATCCCCATCCTACGAGCAGTACTTC. Its protein product is CASSLVASPSYEQYF. V and J are TRBV7-2 and TRBJ2-7; no clear D gene. V was shortened by 1 base and J by 1 base, with 11 bases between the two germline ends. This CDR3 has 15 amino acids. Germline CDR1 is SGHTA and CDR2 is FQGNSA.

CDR3: CASSIANNEQFF. The CDR3 DNA is TGTGCCAGTAGTATAGCCAACAATGAGCAGTTCTTC. The chain uses TRBV19 and TRBJ2-1; no clear D gene. The germline V gene has CDR1 LNHDA and CDR2 SQIVND (reference sequence). The V end was cut by 1 base, the J end by 5 bases, with 3 bases between. The CDR3 length is 12 residues.

The chain couples TRBV12-5 to TRBJ2-5; D is possibly TRBD2 (6 bases). The CDR3 is made up of 14 amino acids. V was shortened by 7 bases and J by 5 bases, with 17 bases between the two germline ends. Germline CDR1 is LGHNT and CDR2 is FRNRAP. The CDR3 here is CASALMVRGETQYF. In nucleotides, the CDR3 is TGTGCTAGTGCCTTAATGGTCCGGGGGGAGACCCAGTACTTC.

The chain recombines TRBV4-3 with TRBJ1-3; D ambiguous. The CDR3 runs 15 residues. Trimming took 4 bases from V and 0 from J, leaving 10 bases between them. The germline V gene has CDR1 LGHNA and CDR2 YSLEER. CDR3: CASSPQINSGNTIYF. CDR3 DNA sequence: TGCGCCAGCAGCCCACAGATTAACTCTGGAAACACCATATATTTT.

In nucleotides, the CDR3 is TGTGCCAGCAGCCGGGACAGGGTTGGCTACACCTTC. This encodes CASSRDRVGYTF. This chain uses TRBV11-2 with TRBJ1-2, with TRBD1 identical over 9 bases. The length of the CDR3 is 12 residues. Germline V lookup: CDR1 SGHAT, CDR2 FQNNGV. Trimming took 5 bases from V and 7 from J; bases not matched to a gene: 2.